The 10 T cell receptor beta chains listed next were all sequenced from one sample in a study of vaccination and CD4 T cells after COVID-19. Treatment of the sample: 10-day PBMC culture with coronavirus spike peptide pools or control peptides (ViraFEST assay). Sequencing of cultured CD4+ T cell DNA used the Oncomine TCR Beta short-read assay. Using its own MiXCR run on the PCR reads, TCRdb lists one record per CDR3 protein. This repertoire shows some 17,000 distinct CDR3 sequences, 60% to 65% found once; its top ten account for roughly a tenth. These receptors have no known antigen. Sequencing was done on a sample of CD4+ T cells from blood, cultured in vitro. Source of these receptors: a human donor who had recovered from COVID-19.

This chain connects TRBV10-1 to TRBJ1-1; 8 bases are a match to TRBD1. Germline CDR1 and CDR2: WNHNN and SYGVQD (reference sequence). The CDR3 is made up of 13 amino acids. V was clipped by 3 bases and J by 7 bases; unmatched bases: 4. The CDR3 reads CASSEQGEGEAFF. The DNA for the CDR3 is TGCGCCAGCAGTGAACAGGGGGAAGGTGAAGCTTTCTTT.

The CDR3 loop is CASTLREGSDTQYF. CDR3 nucleotides: TGTGCCAGTACGCTAAGGGAGGGCTCAGATACGCAGTATTTT. V usage is TRBV12-3 or TRBV12-4 and J usage is TRBJ2-3, with 7 bases that match TRBD2. This CDR3 is built from 14 residues. V was clipped by 9 bases and J by 4 bases; unmatched bases: 10.

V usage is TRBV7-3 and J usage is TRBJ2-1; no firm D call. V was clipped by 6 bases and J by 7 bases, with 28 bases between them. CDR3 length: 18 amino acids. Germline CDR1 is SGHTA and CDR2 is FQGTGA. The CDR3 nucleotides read TGTGCCAGCAGTGTCCGAGCCACGGGCGGAGATGCCGGGAATGAGCAGTTCTTC. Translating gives CASSVRATGGDAGNEQFF.

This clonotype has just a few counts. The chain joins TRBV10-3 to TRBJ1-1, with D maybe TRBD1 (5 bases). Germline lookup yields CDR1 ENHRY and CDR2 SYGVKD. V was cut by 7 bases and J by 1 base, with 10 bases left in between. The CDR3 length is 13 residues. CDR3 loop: CAITATANTEAFF. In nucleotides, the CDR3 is TGTGCCATCACCGCGACAGCGAACACTGAAGCTTTCTTT.

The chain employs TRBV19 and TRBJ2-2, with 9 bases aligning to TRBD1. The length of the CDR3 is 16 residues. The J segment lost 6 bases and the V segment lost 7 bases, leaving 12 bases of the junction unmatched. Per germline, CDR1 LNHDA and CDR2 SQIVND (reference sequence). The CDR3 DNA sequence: TGTGCCAGTACCATGCCGGGACAGGGTCGCCCCGGGGAGCTGTTTTTT. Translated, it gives CASTMPGQGRPGELFF.

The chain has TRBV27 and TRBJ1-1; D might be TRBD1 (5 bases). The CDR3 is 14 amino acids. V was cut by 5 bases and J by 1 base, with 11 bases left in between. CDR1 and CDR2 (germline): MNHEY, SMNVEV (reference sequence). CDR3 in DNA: TGTGCCAGCAGTCGGGGGGATGGGAACACTGAAGCTTTCTTT. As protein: CASSRGDGNTEAFF.

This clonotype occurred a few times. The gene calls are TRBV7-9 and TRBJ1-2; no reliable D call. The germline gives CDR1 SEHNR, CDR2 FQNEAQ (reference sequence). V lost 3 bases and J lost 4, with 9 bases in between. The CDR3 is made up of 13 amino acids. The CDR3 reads CASSFYTTYGYTF. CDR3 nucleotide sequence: TGTGCCAGCAGCTTCTACACAACCTATGGCTACACCTTC. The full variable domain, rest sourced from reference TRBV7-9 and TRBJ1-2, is DTGVSQNPRHKITKRGQNVTFRCDPISEHNRLYWYRQTLGQGPEFLTYFQNEAQLEKSRLLSDRFSAERPKGSFSTLEIQRTEQGDSAMYLCASSFYTTYGYTFGSGTRLTVV.

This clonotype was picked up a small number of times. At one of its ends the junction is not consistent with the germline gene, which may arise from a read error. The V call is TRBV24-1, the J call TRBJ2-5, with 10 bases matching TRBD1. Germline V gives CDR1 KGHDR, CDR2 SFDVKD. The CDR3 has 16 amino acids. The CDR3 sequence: CATSGGQGELPETQYF. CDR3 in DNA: TGTGCCACCAGTGGCGGACAGGGGGAACTCCCAGAGACTCAGTACTTC.

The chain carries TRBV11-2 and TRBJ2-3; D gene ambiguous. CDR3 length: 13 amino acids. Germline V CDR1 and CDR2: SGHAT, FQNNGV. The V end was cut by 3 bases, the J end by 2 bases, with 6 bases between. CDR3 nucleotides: TGTGCCAGCAGCTTCACCTACACAGATACGCAGTATTTT. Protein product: CASSFTYTDTQYF.

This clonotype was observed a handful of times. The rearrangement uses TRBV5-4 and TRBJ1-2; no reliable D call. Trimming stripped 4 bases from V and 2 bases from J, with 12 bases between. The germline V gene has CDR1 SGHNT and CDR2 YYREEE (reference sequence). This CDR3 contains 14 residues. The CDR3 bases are TGTGCCAGCAGCCCGACGGTGACGAACTATGGCTACACCTTC. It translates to CASSPTVTNYGYTF.